Presented here are 9 T cell receptor beta chains from one specimen sequenced in a study of cytomegalovirus exposure and HLA in healthy donors. The PCR was carried out with 60 Vbeta primers and 13 Jbeta primers. Measured with immunoSEQ multiplex PCR; TCRdb has only the in-frame clones, and not every one. The table includes about 180,000 clones, 80% detected once. Input material: PBMCs. These receptors all stem from a woman aged 45 to 65 in good health and CMV-seropositive.

The chain uses TRBV28 and TRBJ1-2, with D unclear. The CDR3 consists of 15 residues. CDR1 is MDHEN and CDR2 is SYDVKM in the germline V gene. V lost 2 bases to trimming and J lost 5 bases, with 15 bases between them. DNA for the CDR3: TGTGCCAGCAGTTTAGCAGGTGGGCCCAGGTATGGCTACACCTTC. This codes for CASSLAGGPRYGYTF.

This clone has a single count. The sample carries other DNA sequences with the same CDR3. The chain is built from TRBV6-1 and TRBJ1-2, with a tentative D call TRBD1 (6 bases). The germline V gene has CDR1 MNHNS and CDR2 SASEGT. This CDR3 spans 13 amino acids. Between the trimmed V and J ends, which lost 3 bases and 7 bases, there was a span of 12 bases. CDR3 sequence: CASSDRGAGGYTF. The CDR3 DNA follows: TGTGCCAGCAGTGATCGGGGGGCAGGTGGCTACACCTTC.

This clone was picked up a small number of times. The CDR3 loop is CASSLPTGSSYNEQFF. CDR3 sequence (DNA): TGCGCCAGCAGCCTGCCCACAGGGAGCTCCTACAATGAGCAGTTCTTC. The chain couples TRBV5-1 to TRBJ2-1; maybe TRBD1 (6 bases). The CDR3 sequence is 16 residues long. CDR1 and CDR2 (germline): SGHRS, YFSETQ. The V end lost 4 bases, the J end lost 0 bases, and 14 bases lay between the germline ends.

This clone has a single count. The chain employs TRBV6-1 and TRBJ2-5, with a tentative D call TRBD2 (5 bases). The J call is uncertain, as TRBJ2-7 better fits the DNA end. This CDR3 is 13 amino acids long. Germline V gives CDR1 MNHNS, CDR2 SASEGT. The chain's CDR3 is CASRGAVPYEQYF. The CDR3 coding sequence is TGTGCCAGCAGGGGAGCGGTTCCCTACGAGCAGTACTTC.

Remarks on this clone: One end of the junction does not line up with germline, which may come from a read error. Other nucleotide sequences in the sample specify the same CDR3. This sequence joins TRBV9 and TRBJ2-5; TRBD2 is a possible D gene (7 bases). Germline V gives CDR1 SGDLS, CDR2 YYNGEE. CDR3 length: 13 residues. The CDR3 region is CASRGAGSETQYF. The CDR3, as DNA: TGCGCCAGCAGGGGAGCGGGGTCAGAGACCCAGTACTTC.

This chain joins TRBV4-3 and TRBJ2-7, with a possible D match to TRBD2 (6 bases). Trimming cost V 3 bases and J 2 bases, with 11 bases left between them. CDR1 and CDR2 (germline): LGHNA, YSLEER. The CDR3 has 14 residues. The CDR3 coding sequence is TGCGCCAGCAGCCAGATAAGCGGGCCCTACGAGCAGTACTTC. This sequence encodes CASSQISGPYEQYF.

The V call is TRBV6-6, the J call TRBJ1-1; 7 bases match TRBD1. Per the germline V gene, CDR1 is MNHNY and CDR2 is SVGAGI (reference sequence). V gave up 4 bases and J gave up 2 bases; unmatched junction bases: 4. The CDR3 loop spans 14 amino acids. The CDR3 is CASSSRQGNTEAFF. In DNA form, the CDR3 reads TGTGCCAGCAGTTCCCGACAGGGTAACACTGAAGCTTTCTTT.

The chain combines TRBV7-6 with TRBJ2-2; 9 bases match TRBD2. The CDR3 spans 17 residues. V lost 4 bases and J lost 6; bases outside the gene matches: 12. In germline, CDR1 is SGHVS, CDR2 FNYEAQ. This CDR3 reads CASSYSGGTGGAGELFF. The CDR3 coding sequence is TGTGCCAGCAGCTACAGCGGGGGGACGGGAGGCGCCGGGGAGCTGTTTTTT.

This clone was seen only a few times. The rearrangement uses TRBV9 and TRBJ2-2, with a weak D call TRBD1 (6 bases). Germline CDR1 SGDLS, CDR2 YYNGEE. The germline V and J ends were trimmed by 3 bases and 4 bases, with 10 bases remaining between them. There are 14 residues in the CDR3. The chain's CDR3 is CASSAPTGTGELFF. The CDR3 coding sequence is TGTGCCAGCAGCGCCCCGACAGGCACCGGGGAGCTGTTTTTT.